The 10 T cell receptor beta chains presented below share a single source sample, sequenced in a study of control samples from healthy donors and cancer patients. TCRdb's copy holds only in-frame clones and misses some; the assay was immunoSEQ multiplex PCR. The repertoire holds tens of thousands of clones, with approximately 90% as singletons. The sample comprised PBMCs. Receptors were obtained from a man aged 25 to 45 with colorectal cancer.

The CDR3 nucleotides are TGCGCCAGCTCGACGGTTGGACAGCCGAACACTGAAGCTTTCTTT. Amino acids: CASSTVGQPNTEAFF. The chain couples TRBV5-1 to TRBJ1-1; D is possibly TRBD1 (6 bases). CDR1 is SGHRS, CDR2 YFSETQ, per germline. Trimming took off 7 bases at V and 1 base at J, with 17 bases between the two ends. The CDR3 contains 15 residues.

The chain carries TRBV12-3 or TRBV12-4 and TRBJ1-5; 8 bases match TRBD1. The junction had 4 bases not matched to a gene; V was cut back by 6 bases and J by 6 bases. The CDR3 runs 13 residues. DNA of the CDR3: TGTGCCAGCAGGACAGGGGCAGGTCAGCCCCAGCATTTT. Residues: CASRTGAGQPQHF.

The CDR3, as DNA: TGTGCCAGTAGTCGAGGTGGCAATCAGCCCCAGCATTTT. Amino acid sequence: CASSRGGNQPQHF. The chain links TRBV19 to TRBJ1-5, with no clear D. The CDR3 has 13 residues. From germline, CDR1 is LNHDA and CDR2 SQIVND (reference sequence). V dropped 5 bases and J dropped 2 bases, with 7 bases sitting between them.

The chain carries TRBV6-5 and TRBJ2-2, with unresolved D. CDR1 and CDR2 (germline): MNHEY, SVGAGI. The CDR3 sequence is 16 residues long. V dropped 1 base and J dropped 3 bases, with 12 bases sitting between them. CDR3 region: CASSYLTTPHTGELFF. CDR3 sequence (DNA): TGTGCCAGCAGTTACTTAACAACACCCCACACCGGGGAGCTGTTTTTT.

V gene TRBV19 combines with J gene TRBJ2-3; TRBD1 might be the D (7 bases). Germline V gene sequence: CDR1 LNHDA, CDR2 SQIVND (reference sequence). V lost 3 bases, J lost 2 bases, and 18 bases lay in between. The CDR3 covers 17 residues. CDR3 bases: TGTGCCAGTAGTATCGACGGCGGAGGGGGCTCCACAGATACGCAGTATTTT. Encoded protein: CASSIDGGGGSTDTQYF. The whole variable domain, filled in from reference TRBV19 and TRBJ2-3, reads DGGITQSPKYLFRKEGQNVTLSCEQNLNHDAMYWYRQDPGQGLRLIYYSQIVNDFQKGDIAEGYSVSREKKESFPLTVTSAQKNPTAFYLCASSIDGGGGSTDTQYFGPGTRLTVL.

This clone was counted a single time. This chain links TRBV5-8 with TRBJ2-1, with D possibly TRBD2 on 5 matching bases. The CDR3 covers 17 residues. CDR1 and CDR2 (germline): SGHTS, YDEGEE. With 2 bases removed from V and 2 bases from J, the gap between germline ends came to 17 bases. The CDR3 is CASSLSLDSEAYNEQFF. DNA for the CDR3: TGTGCCAGCAGCTTATCACTGGATTCGGAGGCCTACAATGAGCAGTTCTTC. Full variable domain (outside the CDR3, taken from reference TRBV5-8 and TRBJ2-1): EAGVTQSPTHLIKTRGQQATLRCSPISGHTSVYWYQQALGLGLQFLLWYDEGEERNRGNFPPRFSGRQFPNYSSELNVNALELEDSALYLCASSLSLDSEAYNEQFFGPGTRLTVL.

This sequence joins TRBV5-4 and TRBJ2-3; 12 bases are shared with TRBD2. Per the germline V gene, CDR1 is SGHNT and CDR2 is YYREEE (reference sequence). This CDR3 region has 17 residues. V shed 3 bases, J shed 1 base, and the junction held 6 bases outside the gene matches. DNA of the CDR3: TGTGCCAGCAGCTCCCCTCTAGCGGGGGGGCGCACAGATACGCAGTATTTT. Amino acids: CASSSPLAGGRTDTQYF. The full variable domain, completed using reference TRBV5-4 and TRBJ2-3, is ETGVTQSPTHLIKTRGQQVTLRCSSQSGHNTVSWYQQALGQGPQFIFQYYREEENGRGNFPPRFSGLQFPNYSSELNVNALELDDSALYLCASSSPLAGGRTDTQYFGPGTRLTVL.

The chain uses TRBV12-3 or TRBV12-4 and TRBJ2-1; D not resolved. V was clipped by 4 bases and J by 5 bases, with 9 bases between them. The CDR3 covers 13 residues. The CDR3 spells CASSSPPNNEQFF. The CDR3 region has the DNA TGTGCCAGCAGTTCCCCGCCTAACAATGAGCAGTTCTTC.

J is TRBJ1-2 and V is TRBV28, with D hard to call. Trimming took 11 bases from V and 1 from J, leaving 11 bases between them. The CDR3 loop spans 12 amino acids. Germline V gene lookup returns CDR1 MDHEN and CDR2 SYDVKM. The CDR3 coding sequence is TGTGCCGGTTATCAACTTAACTATGGCTACACCTTC. This codes for CAGYQLNYGYTF.

The chain combines TRBV6-1 with TRBJ2-1, with D maybe TRBD2 (5 bases). V was trimmed by 1 base and J by 4 bases, leaving 14 bases between them. The germline V gene has CDR1 MNHNS and CDR2 SASEGT. The CDR3 is 16 amino acids. CDR3 sequence: CASSEGRRRIYNEQFF. The DNA for the CDR3 is TGTGCCAGCAGTGAAGGACGACGGAGGATATACAATGAGCAGTTCTTC.